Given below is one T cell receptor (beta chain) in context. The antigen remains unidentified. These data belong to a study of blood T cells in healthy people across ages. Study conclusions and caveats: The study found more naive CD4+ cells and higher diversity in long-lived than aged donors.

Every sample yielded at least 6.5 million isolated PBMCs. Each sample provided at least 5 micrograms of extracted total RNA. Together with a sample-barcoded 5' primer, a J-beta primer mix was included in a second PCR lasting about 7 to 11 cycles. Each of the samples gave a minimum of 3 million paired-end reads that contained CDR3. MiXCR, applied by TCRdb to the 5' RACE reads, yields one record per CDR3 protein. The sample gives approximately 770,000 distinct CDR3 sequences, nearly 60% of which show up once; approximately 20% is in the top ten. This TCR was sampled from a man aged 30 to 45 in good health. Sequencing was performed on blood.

The CDR3 region has the DNA TGTGCCAGCAGGGGGGAGGACTACGAGCAGTACTTC. As protein: CASRGEDYEQYF. The chain carries TRBV6-6 and TRBJ2-7; D perhaps matches TRBD2 (6 bases). CDR3 length: 12 residues. Looked up from germline, CDR1 is MNHNY and CDR2 is SVGAGI (reference sequence). V lost 6 bases to trimming and J lost 3 bases, with 9 bases between them.